One sample yielded the 7 T cell receptor beta chains listed below, sequenced in a study of T cells in localized non-small cell lung cancer. Data came from immunoSEQ multiplex PCR; TCRdb stores just in-frame clones and leaves some out. Of approximately 11,000 clones in the sample, 90% to 95% are singletons; the top ten hold about an eighth. This specimen consisted of peripheral blood, obtained before any cancer treatment. These receptor sequences come from a male donor aged 60 or over with stage III lung adenocarcinoma.

The chain joins TRBV11-1 to TRBJ2-2; D is ambiguous. In germline, CDR1 is SGHAT, CDR2 FQDESV (reference sequence). The CDR3 covers 15 residues. Deletions cut 1 base from V and 0 bases from J, with 6 bases between. CDR3 residues: CASSLGLANTGELFF. As DNA, the CDR3 is TGTGCCAGCAGCTTAGGACTGGCGAACACCGGGGAGCTGTTTTTT.

The genes are TRBV29-1 and TRBJ2-3; 7 bases are a match to TRBD2. Losses at the gene ends were 6 bases for V and 3 bases for J; bases not matched to a gene: 6. In germline, CDR1 is SQVTM, CDR2 ANQGSEA. The CDR3 loop spans 13 amino acids. This CDR3 reads CSVREFETDTQYF. The CDR3 bases are TGCAGCGTGCGGGAGTTTGAGACAGATACGCAGTATTTT.

The CDR3 is CASSQDRASGRVHNEQFF. The CDR3 DNA follows: TGTGCCAGCAGCCAAGATCGGGCTAGCGGGAGGGTTCACAATGAGCAGTTCTTC. This chain joins TRBV14 and TRBJ2-1, with 12 positions matching TRBD2. J lost 5 bases, V lost 0 bases, and 8 bases had no gene match. Germline V gene lookup returns CDR1 SGHDN and CDR2 FVKESK. The CDR3 contains 18 residues.

The genes are TRBV10-1 and TRBJ2-2, with D unclear. Between the trimmed V and J ends, which lost 10 bases and 5 bases, there was a span of 14 bases. The germline gives CDR1 WNHNN, CDR2 SYGVQD (reference sequence). This CDR3 comprises 13 residues. Here the CDR3 reads CATQTQTTGELFF. CDR3 sequence (DNA): TGCGCCACCCAGACCCAGACAACCGGGGAGCTGTTTTTT.

The chain recombines TRBV9 with TRBJ2-5; D gene unclear. The CDR3 is made up of 16 amino acids. Trimming took 1 base from V and 0 from J, leaving 13 bases between them. Germline V gives CDR1 SGDLS, CDR2 YYNGEE. In nucleotides, the CDR3 is TGTGCCAGCAGCGTATCCCCCCGAGACCACCAAGAGACCCAGTACTTC. Protein product: CASSVSPRDHQETQYF.

This chain joins TRBV4-2 and TRBJ2-2; 11 nucleotides line up with TRBD1. Germline V CDR1 and CDR2: LGHNA, YNFKEQ. Trimming at V came to 0 bases and at J to 5 bases, leaving 2 bases not matched to a gene. The CDR3 length is 16 residues. The CDR3 bases are TGTGCCAGCAGCCAAGAGGGGACAGGGGGAACCGGGGAGCTGTTTTTT. Protein: CASSQEGTGGTGELFF.

V is TRBV6-4 and J is TRBJ2-1; D perhaps matches TRBD2 (5 bases). From germline, CDR1 is MRHNA and CDR2 SNTAGT. V lost 2 bases and J lost 9, with 11 bases in between. The CDR3 runs to 13 residues. CDR3 in DNA: TGTGCCAGCAGTGACCGGCTAGCAGGTGAGCAGTTCTTC. Translated: CASSDRLAGEQFF.